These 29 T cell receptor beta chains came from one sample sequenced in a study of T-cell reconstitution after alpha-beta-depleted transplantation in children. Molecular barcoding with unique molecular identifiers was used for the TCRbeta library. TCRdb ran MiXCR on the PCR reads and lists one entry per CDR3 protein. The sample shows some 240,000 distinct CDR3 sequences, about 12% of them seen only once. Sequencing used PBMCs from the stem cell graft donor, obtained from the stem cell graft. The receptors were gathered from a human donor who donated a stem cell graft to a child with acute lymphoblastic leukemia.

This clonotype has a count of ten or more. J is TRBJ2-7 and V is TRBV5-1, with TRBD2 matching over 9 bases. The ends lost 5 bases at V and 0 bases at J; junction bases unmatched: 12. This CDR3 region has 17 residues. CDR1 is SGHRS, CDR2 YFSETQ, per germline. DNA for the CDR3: TGCGCCAGCAGTTTCCAACCGACTAGCGGCAGCTCCTACGAGCAGTACTTC. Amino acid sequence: CASSFQPTSGSSYEQYF.

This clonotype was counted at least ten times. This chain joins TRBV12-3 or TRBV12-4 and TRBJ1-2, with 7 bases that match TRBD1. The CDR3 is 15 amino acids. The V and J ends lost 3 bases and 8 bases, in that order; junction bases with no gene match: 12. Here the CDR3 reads CASSLTKGASHGYTF. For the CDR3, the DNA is TGTGCCAGCAGTTTGACTAAGGGGGCCTCCCACGGCTACACCTTC.

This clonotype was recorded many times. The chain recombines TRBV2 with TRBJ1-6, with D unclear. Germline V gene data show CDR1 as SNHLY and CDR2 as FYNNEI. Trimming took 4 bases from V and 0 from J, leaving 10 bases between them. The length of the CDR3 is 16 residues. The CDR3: CASSGQRSSYNSPLHF. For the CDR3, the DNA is TGTGCCAGCAGTGGCCAAAGGAGCTCCTATAATTCACCCCTCCACTTT.

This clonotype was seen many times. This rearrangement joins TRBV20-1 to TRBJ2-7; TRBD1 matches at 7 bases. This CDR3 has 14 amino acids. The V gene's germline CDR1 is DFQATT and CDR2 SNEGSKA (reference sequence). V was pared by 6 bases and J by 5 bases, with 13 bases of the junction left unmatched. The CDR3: CSAGPRGGVDEQYF. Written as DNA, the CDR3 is TGCAGTGCCGGCCCTAGAGGGGGCGTTGACGAGCAGTACTTC.

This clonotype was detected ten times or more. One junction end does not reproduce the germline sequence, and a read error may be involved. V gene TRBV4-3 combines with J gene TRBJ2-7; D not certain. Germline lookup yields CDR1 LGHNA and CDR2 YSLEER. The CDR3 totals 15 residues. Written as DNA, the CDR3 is TGCGCCAGCAGCCAAGGTTATAAGAGCGTGGGTAACTCGCTTTTC. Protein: CASSQGYKSVGNSLF.

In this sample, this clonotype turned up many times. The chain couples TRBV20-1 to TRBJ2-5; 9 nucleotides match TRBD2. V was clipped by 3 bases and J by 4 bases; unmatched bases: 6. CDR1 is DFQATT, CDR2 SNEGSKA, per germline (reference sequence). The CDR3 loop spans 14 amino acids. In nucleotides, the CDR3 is TGCAGTGCTAGGCGGGGGGGATCCGGAGAGACCCAGTACTTC. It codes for CSARRGGSGETQYF.

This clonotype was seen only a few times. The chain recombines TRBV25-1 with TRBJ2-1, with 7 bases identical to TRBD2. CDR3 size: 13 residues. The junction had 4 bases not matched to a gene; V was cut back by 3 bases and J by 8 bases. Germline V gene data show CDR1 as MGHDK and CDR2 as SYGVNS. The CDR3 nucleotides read TGTGCCAGCAGTGAGAGGGCGGGGGATGAGCAGTTCTTC. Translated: CASSERAGDEQFF.

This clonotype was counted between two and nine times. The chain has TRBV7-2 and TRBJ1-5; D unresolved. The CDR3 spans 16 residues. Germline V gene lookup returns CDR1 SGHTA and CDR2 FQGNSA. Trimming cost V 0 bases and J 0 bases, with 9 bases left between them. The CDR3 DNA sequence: TGTGCCAGCAGCTTAGCGGAAGGGCATAGCAATCAGCCCCAGCATTTT. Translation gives CASSLAEGHSNQPQHF. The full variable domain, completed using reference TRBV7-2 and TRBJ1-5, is GAGVSQSPSNKVTEKGKDVELRCDPISGHTALYWYRQSLGQGLEFLIYFQGNSAPDKSGLPSDRFSAERTGGSVSTLTIQRTQQEDSAVYLCASSLAEGHSNQPQHFGDGTRLSIL.

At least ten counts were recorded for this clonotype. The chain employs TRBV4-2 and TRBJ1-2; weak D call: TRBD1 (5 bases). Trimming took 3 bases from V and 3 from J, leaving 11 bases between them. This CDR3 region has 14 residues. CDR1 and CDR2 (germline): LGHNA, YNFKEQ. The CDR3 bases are TGTGCCAGCAGCCATACGACAGAACACTATGGCTACACCTTC. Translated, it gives CASSHTTEHYGYTF.

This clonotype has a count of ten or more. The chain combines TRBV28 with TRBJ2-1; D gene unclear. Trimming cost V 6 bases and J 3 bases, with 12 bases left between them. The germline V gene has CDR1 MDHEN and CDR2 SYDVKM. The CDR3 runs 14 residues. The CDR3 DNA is TGTGCCAGCAGCTTCGGTAGCAGCTACAATGAGCAGTTCTTC. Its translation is CASSFGSSYNEQFF.

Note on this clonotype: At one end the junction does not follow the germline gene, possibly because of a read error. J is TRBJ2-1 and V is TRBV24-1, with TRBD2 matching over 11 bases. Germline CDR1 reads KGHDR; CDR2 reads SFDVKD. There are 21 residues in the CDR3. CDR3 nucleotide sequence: TGTGCCGCCAGTGACTTTAGCGGGAGGGCCGAAGAGAGAAGCTCCTACAATGAGCAGTTCTTC. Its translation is CAASDFSGRAEERSSYNEQFF.

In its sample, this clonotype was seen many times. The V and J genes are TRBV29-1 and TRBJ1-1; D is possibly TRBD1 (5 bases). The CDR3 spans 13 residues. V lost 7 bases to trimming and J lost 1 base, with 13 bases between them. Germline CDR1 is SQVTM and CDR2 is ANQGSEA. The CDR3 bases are TGCAGCGCGCAGCCCCAGGGGAACACTGAAGCTTTCTTT. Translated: CSAQPQGNTEAFF.

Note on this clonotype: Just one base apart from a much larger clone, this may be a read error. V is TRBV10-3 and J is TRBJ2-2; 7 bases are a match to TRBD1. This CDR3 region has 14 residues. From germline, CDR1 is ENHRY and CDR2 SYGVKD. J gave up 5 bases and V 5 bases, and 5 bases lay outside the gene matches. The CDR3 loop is CAISRDSETGELFF. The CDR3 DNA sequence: TGTGCCATCAGTAGGGACAGCGAAACCGGGGAGCTGTTTTTT.

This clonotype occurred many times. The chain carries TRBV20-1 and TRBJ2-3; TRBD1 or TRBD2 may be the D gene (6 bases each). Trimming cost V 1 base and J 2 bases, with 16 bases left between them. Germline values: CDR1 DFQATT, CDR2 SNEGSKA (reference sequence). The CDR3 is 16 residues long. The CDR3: CSARGDPRGPTDTQYF. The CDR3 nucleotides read TGCAGTGCTAGAGGGGACCCCCGGGGGCCCACAGATACGCAGTATTTT.

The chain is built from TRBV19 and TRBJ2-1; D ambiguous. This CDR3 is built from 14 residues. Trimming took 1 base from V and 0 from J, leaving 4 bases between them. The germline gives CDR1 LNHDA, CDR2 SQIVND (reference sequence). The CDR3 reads CASSIAVSYNEQFF. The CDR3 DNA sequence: TGTGCCAGTAGTATAGCGGTCTCCTACAATGAGCAGTTCTTC.

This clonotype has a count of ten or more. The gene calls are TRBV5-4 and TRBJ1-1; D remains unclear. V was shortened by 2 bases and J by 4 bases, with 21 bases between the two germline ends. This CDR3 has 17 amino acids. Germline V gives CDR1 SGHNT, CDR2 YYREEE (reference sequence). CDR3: CASSFDTLPPMITEAFF. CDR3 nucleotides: TGTGCCAGCAGCTTTGACACATTACCCCCTATGATCACTGAAGCTTTCTTT.

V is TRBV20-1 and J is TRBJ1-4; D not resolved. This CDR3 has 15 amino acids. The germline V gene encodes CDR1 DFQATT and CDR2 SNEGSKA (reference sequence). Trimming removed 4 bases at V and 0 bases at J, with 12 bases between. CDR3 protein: CSATPMGATNEKLFF. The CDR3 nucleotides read TGCAGTGCTACCCCTATGGGAGCAACTAATGAAAAACTGTTTTTT.

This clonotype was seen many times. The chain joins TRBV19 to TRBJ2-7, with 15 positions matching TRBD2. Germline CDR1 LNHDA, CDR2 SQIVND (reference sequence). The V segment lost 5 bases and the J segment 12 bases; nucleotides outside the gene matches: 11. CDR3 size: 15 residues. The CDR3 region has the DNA TGTGCCAGTAGTTCGCCGGGACTAGCGGGAGGCCCCCTGTACTTC. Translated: CASSSPGLAGGPLYF.

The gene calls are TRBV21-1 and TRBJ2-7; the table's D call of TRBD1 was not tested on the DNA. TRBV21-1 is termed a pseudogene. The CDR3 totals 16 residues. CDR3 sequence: CASSKEKGATPYEQYF. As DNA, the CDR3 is TGTGCCAGCAGCAAAGAAAAGGGGGCCACCCCCTACGAGCAGTACTTC.

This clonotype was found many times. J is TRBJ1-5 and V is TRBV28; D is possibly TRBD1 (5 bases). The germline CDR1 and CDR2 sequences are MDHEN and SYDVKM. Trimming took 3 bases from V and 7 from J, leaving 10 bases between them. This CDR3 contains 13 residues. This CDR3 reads CASSLTRGQPQHF. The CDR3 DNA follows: TGTGCCAGCAGTTTGACCCGGGGGCAGCCCCAGCATTTT.

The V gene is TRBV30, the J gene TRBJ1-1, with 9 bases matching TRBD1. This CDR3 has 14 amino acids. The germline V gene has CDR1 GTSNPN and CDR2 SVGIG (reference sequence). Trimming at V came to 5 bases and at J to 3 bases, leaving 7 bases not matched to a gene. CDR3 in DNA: TGTGCCTGGTTAAGACAGGGGGTTGACACTGAAGCTTTCTTT. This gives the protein CAWLRQGVDTEAFF.

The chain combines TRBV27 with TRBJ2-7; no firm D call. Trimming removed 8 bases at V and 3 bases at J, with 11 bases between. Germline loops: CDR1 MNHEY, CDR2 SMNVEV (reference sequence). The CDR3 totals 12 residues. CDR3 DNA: TGTGCCAGCGGACCAATCGGCTACGAGCAGTACTTC. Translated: CASGPIGYEQYF.

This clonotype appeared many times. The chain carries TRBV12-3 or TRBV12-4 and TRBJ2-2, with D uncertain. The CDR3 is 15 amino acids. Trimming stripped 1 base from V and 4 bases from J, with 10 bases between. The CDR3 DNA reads TGTGCCAGCAGTTTAGGGGTCAGGAGCACCGGGGAGCTGTTTTTT. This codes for CASSLGVRSTGELFF.

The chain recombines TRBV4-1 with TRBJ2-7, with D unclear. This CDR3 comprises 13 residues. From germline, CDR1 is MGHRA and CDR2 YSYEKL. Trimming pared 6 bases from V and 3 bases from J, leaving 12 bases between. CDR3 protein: CASSRNTGYEQYF. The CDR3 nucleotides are TGCGCCAGCAGTCGAAACACGGGCTACGAGCAGTACTTC.

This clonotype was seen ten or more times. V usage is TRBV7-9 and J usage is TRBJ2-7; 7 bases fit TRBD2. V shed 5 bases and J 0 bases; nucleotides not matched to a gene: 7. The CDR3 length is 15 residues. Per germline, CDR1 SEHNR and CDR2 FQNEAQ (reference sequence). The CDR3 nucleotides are TGTGCCAGCAGCGTCCCGGCGGGGGACTCCTACGAGCAGTACTTC. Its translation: CASSVPAGDSYEQYF.

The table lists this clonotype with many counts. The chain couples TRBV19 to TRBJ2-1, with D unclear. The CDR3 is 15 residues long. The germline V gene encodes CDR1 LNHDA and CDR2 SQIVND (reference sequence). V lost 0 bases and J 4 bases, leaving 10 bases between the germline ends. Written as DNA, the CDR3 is TGTGCCAGTAGTATAGACCTGGGCGGTTACAATGAGCAGTTCTTC. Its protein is CASSIDLGGYNEQFF. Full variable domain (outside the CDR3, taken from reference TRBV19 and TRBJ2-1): DGGITQSPKYLFRKEGQNVTLSCEQNLNHDAMYWYRQDPGQGLRLIYYSQIVNDFQKGDIAEGYSVSREKKESFPLTVTSAQKNPTAFYLCASSIDLGGYNEQFFGPGTRLTVL.

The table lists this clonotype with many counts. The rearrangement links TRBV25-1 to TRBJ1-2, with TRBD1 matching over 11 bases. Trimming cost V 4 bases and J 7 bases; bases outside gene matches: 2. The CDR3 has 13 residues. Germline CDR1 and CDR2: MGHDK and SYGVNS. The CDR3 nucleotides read TGTGCCAGCAGTGGGGACAGGGGGTTTGGCTACACCTTC. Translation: CASSGDRGFGYTF.

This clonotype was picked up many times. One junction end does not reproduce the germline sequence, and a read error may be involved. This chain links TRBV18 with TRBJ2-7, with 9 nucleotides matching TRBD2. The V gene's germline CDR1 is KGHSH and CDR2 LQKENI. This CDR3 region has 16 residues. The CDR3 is CASSPPWREGSYEQYF. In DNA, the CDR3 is TGTGCCAGCTCCCCACCTTGGCGGGAGGGTTCCTACGAGCAGTACTTC.

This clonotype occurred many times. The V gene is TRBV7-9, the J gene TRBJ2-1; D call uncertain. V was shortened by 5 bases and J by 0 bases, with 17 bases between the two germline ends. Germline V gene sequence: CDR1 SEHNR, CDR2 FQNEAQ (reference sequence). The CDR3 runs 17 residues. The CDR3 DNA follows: TGTGCCAGCAGCCCCCCCTCCGGCGGCCACTCCTACAATGAGCAGTTCTTC. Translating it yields CASSPPSGGHSYNEQFF.